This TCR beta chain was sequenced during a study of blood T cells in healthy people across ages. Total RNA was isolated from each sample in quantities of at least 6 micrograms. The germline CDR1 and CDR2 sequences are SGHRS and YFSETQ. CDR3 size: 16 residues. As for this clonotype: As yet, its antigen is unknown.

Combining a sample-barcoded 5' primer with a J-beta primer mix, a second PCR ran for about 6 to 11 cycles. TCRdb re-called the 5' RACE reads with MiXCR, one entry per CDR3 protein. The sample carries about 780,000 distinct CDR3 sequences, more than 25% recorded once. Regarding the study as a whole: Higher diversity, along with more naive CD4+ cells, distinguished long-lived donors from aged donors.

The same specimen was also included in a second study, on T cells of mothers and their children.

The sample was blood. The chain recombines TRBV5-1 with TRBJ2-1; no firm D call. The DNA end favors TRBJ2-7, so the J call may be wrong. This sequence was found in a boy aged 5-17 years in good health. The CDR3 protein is CASSLGVAYPTDEQYF. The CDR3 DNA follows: TGCGCCAGCAGCTTGGGGGTCGCCTACCCTACGGACGAGCAGTACTTC.